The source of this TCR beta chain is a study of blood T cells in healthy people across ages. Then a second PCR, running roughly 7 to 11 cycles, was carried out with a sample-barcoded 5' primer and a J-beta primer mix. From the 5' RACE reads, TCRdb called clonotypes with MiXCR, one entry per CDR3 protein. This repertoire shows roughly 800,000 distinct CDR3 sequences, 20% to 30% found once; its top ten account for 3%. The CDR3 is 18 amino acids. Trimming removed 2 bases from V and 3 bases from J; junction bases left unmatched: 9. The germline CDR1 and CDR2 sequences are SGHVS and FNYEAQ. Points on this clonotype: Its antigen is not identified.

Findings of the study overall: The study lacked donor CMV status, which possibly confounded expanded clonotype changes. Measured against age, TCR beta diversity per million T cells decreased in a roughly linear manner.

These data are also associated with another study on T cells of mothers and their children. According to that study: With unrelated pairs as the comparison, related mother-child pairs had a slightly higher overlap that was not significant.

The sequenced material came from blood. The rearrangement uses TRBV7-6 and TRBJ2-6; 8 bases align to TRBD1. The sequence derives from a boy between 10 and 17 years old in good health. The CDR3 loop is CASSLRRAGGDGANVLTF. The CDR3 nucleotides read TGTGCCAGCAGCTTAAGGCGCGCAGGGGGCGATGGGGCCAACGTCCTGACTTTC.